The source of this TCR beta chain is a study of OX40 agonist ivuxolimab in advanced cancers. Study context: Patient treatment consisted of intravenous ivuxolimab administration every 2 weeks at 0.01 to 10 mg/kg. With a range of roughly 23 to 90, age averaged about 58 years, and 70% to 85% were male.

Libraries were prepared by immunoSEQ multiplex PCR; TCRdb keeps only in-frame clonotypes and omits some of them. The sample includes about 55,000 clones, roughly nine tenths of them seen just once. To note about this clone: Antigen unknown.

Points from the study as a whole: Averaged across samples, CD8+ T cells carried more expanded clones than CD4+ did.

With autoimmune disease history or systemic immunosuppression, patients were excluded. The source is an adult with an advanced solid tumor such as melanoma, head and neck, liver or kidney cancer. Sequencing was performed on CD4+ or CD8+ T cells sorted from blood, taken in a trial of the OX40 agonist ivuxolimab.

In DNA, the CDR3 is TGTGCCAGCAGCCAAGATATCGGTGAAGCTTTCTTT. Its protein product is CASSQDIGEAFF. The V and J genes are TRBV4-2 and TRBJ1-1, with D unresolved. CDR1 is LGHNA, CDR2 YNFKEQ, per germline. The CDR3 totals 12 residues. Between the trimmed V and J ends, which lost 0 bases and 7 bases, there was a span of 6 bases.